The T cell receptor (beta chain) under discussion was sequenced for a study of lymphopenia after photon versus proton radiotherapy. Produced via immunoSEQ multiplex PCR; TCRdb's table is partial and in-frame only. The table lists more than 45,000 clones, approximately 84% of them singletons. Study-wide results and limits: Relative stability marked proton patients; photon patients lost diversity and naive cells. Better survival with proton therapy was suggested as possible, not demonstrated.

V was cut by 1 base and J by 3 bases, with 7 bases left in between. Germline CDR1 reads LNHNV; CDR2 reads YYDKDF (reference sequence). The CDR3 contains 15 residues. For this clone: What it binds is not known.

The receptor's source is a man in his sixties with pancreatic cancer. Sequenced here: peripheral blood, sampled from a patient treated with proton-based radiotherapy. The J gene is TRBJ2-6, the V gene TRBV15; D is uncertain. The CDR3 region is CATSRGQVGANVLTF. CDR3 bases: TGTGCCACCAGCAGAGGCCAAGTTGGGGCCAACGTCCTGACTTTC.